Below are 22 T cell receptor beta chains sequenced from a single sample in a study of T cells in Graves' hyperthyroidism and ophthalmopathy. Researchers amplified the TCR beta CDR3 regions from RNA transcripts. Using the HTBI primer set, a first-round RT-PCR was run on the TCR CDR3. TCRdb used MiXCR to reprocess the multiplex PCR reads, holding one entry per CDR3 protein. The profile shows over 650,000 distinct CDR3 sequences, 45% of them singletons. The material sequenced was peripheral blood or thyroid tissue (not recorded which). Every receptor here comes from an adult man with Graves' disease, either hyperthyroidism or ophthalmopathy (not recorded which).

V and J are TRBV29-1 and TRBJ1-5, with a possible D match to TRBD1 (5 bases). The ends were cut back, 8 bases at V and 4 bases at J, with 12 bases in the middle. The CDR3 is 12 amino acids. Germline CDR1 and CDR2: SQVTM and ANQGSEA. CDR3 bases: TGCAGCTTCCAGGGAAGGAATCAGCCCCAGCATTTT. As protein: CSFQGRNQPQHF.

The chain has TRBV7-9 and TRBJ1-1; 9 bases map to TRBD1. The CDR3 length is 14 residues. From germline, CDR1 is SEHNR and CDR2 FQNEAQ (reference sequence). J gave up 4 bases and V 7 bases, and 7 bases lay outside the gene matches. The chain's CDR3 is CASIRTGEGTEAFF. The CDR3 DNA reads TGTGCCAGCATCCGGACAGGGGAGGGCACTGAAGCTTTCTTT.

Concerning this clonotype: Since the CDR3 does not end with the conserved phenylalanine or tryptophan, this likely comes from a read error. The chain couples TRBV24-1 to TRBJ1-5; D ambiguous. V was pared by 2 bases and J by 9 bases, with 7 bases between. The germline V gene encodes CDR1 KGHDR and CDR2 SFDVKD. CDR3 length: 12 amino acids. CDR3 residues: CATSDSVGPQHS. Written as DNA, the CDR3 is TGTGCCACCAGTGATTCGGTGGGGCCCCAGCATTCT.

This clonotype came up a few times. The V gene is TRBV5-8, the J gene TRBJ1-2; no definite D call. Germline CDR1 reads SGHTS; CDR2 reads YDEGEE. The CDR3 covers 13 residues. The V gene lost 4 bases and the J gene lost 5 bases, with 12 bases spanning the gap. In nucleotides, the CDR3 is TGTGCCAGCAGCAATGGGCGGAATTATGGCTACACCTTC. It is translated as CASSNGRNYGYTF.

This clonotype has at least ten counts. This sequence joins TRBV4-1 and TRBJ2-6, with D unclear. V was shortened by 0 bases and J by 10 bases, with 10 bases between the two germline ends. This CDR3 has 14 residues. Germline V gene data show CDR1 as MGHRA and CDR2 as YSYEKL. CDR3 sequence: CASSQEGQANVLTF. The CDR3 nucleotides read TGCGCCAGCAGCCAAGAAGGCCAGGCTAACGTCCTGACTTTC.

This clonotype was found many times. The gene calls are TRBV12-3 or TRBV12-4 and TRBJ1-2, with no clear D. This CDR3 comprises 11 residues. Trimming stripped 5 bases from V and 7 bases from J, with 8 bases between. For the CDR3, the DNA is TGTGCCAGCAGTAATAGGAGTGGCTACACCTTC. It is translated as CASSNRSGYTF.

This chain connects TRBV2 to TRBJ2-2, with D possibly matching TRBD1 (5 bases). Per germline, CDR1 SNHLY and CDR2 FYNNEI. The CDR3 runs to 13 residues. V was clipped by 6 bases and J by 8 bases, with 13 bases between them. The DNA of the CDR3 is TGTGCCAGCAGACGACAACGGACAGGGGAGCTGTTTTTT. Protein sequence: CASRRQRTGELFF. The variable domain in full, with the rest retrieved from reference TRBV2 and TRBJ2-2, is EPEVTQTPSHQVTQMGQEVILRCVPISNHLYFYWYRQILGQKVEFLVSFYNNEISEKSEIFDDQFSVERPDGSNFTLKIRSTKLEDSAMYFCASRRQRTGELFFGEGSRLTVL.

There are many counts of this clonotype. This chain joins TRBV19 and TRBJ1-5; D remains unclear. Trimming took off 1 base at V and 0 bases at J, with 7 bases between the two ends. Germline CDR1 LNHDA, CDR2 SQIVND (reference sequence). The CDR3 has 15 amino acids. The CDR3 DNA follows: TGTGCCAGTAGTATAGCGATAGTTAGCAATCAGCCCCAGCATTTT. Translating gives CASSIAIVSNQPQHF.

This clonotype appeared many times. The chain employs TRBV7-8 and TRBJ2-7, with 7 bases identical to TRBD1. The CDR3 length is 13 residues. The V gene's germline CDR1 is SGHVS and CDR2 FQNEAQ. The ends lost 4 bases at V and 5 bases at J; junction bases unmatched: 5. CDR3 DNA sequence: TGTGCCAGCAGCTCTGGACAGGTCAACGAGCAGTACTTC. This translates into CASSSGQVNEQYF.

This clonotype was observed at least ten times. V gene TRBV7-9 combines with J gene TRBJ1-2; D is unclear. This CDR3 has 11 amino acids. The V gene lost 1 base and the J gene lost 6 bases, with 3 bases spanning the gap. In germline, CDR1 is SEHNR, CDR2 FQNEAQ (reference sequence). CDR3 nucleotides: TGTGCCAGCAGCTTAGTAGATGGCTACACCTTC. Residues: CASSLVDGYTF.

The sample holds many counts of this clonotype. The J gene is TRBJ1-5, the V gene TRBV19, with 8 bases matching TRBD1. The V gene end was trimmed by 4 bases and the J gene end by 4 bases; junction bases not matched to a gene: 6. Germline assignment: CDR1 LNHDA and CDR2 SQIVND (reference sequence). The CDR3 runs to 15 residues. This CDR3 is CASSTQGAQNQPQHF. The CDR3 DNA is TGTGCCAGTAGTACGCAGGGGGCGCAGAATCAGCCCCAGCATTTT.

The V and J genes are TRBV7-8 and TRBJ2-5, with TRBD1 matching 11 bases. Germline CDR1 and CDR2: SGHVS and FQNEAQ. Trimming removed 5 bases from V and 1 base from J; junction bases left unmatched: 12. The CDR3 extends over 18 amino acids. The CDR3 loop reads CASSQGQGVAAGQETQYF. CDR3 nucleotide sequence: TGTGCCAGCAGCCAGGGACAGGGGGTTGCGGCGGGCCAAGAGACCCAGTACTTC.

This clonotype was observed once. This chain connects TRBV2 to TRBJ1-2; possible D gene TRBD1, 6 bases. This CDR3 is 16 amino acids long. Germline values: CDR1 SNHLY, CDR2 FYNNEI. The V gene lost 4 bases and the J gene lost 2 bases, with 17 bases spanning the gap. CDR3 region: CASSARGGHPNYGYTF. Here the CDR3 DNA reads TGTGCCAGCAGTGCTAGAGGGGGACACCCAAACTATGGCTACACCTTC.

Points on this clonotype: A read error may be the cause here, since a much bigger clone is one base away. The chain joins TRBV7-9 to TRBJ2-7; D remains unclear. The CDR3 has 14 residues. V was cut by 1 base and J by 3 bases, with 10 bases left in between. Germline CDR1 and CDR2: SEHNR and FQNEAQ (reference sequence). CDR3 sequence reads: CASSLGVSLYEQYF. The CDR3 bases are TGTGCCAGCAGCTTAGGAGTATCCCTCTACGAGCAGTACTTC. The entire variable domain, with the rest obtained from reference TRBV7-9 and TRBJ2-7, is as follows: DTGVSQNPRHKITKRGQNVTFRCDPISEHNRLYWYRQTLGQGPEFLTYFQNEAQLEKSRLLSDRFSAERPKGSFSTLEIQRTEQGDSAMYLCASSLGVSLYEQYFGPGTRLTVT.

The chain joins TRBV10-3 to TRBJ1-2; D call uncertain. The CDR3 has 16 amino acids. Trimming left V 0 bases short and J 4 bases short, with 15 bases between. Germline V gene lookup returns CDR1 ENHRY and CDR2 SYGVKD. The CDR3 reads CAISESTRSYFYGYTF. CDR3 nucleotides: TGTGCCATCAGTGAGTCGACGAGAAGCTACTTCTATGGCTACACCTTC.

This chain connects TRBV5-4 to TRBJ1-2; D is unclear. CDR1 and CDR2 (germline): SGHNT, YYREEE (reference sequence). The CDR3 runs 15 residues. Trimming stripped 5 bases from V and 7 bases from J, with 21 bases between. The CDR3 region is CASSESAPAGGGYTF. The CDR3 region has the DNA TGTGCCAGCAGTGAGAGTGCACCCGCCGGCGGTGGCTACACCTTC.

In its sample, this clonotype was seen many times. CDR3 sequence (DNA): TGTGCCACCCAGGGCGGGATTAACACCGGGGAGCTGTTTTTT. Translated: CATQGGINTGELFF. The rearrangement uses TRBV24-1 and TRBJ2-2; perhaps TRBD2 as D (6 bases). Trimming pared 9 bases from V and 2 bases from J, leaving 12 bases between. There are 14 residues in the CDR3. Per germline, CDR1 KGHDR and CDR2 SFDVKD.

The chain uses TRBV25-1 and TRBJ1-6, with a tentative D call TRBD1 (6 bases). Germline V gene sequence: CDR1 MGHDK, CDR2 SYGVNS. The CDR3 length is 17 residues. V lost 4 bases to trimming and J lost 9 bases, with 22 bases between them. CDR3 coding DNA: TGTGCCAGCAGTGCTAGAGATCTAGAGGGGGACGGTTCACCCCTCCACTTT. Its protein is CASSARDLEGDGSPLHF.

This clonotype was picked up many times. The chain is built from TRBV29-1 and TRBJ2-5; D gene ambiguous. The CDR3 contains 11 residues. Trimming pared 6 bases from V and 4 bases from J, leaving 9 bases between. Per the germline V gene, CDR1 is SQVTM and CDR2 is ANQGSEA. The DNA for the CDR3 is TGCAGCGTCACCCCCGGAGAGACCCAGTACTTC. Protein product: CSVTPGETQYF. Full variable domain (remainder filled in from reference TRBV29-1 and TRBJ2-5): SAVISQKPSRDICQRGTSLTIQCQVDSQVTMMFWYRQQPGQSLTLIATANQGSEATYESGFVIDKFPISRPNLTFSTLTVSNMSPEDSSIYLCSVTPGETQYFGPGTRLLVL.

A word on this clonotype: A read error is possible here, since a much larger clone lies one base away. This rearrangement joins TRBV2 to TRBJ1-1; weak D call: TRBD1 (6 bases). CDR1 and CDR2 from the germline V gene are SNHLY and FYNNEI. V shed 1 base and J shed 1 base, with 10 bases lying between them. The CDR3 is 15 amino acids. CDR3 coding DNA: TGTGCCAGCAGTGAAGAGGGCAGGGGGAACACTGAAGCTTTCTTT. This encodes CASSEEGRGNTEAFF.

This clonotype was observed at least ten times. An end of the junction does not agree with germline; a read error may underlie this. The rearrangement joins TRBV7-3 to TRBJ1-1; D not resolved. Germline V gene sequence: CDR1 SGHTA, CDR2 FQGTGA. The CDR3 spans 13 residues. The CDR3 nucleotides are TGTGCCAGCAGCGCTTATATGAACGCTGAAGCTTTCTTT. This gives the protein CASSAYMNAEAFF.

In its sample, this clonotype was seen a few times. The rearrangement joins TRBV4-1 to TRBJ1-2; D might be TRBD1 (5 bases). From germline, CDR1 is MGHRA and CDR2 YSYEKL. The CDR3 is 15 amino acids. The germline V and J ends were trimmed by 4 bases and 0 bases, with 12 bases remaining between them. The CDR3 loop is CASSPGPETNYGYTF. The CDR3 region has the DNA TGCGCCAGCAGCCCGGGACCGGAGACTAACTATGGCTACACCTTC.